Described below is a single TCR beta chain sequence and its context. What this receptor recognizes is not known. No base quality values were provided; no much bigger clone lies one nucleotide off. In Seattle, one collaborating source enrolled patients while the infection was active and tracked those patients longitudinally over the course of disease. Whole blood was collected in K2EDTA tubes by collaborating institutions according to the institutions' own protocols. For TCRbeta analysis, collaborators shipped samples in one of three forms: frozen whole blood, isolated PBMCs, or DNA extracted from either of those sample types. TCRbeta CDR3 regions were amplified from genomic DNA using the immunoSEQ Assay, a bias-controlled multiplex PCR. Per the authors' processing: Nucleated cell counts per sample were estimated from amplification of reference gene primers within the assay. To quantify the absolute abundance of each unique TCRbeta CDR3 rearrangement, sequence reads were collapsed and filtered. For each sample, productive Simpson clonality was calculated as the square root of Simpson's diversity index over productive rearrangements. This is the immuneACCESS table as TCRdb keeps it, with only in-frame sequences that have V and J called. A part of the clones is gone; compared with another copy, unresolved V genes explain less than half, and the rest is unexplained. For V, J and clone size, that table is used; D and trimming come from the DNA. This sample gives 300,000 to 400,000 clones in total; 70% to 90% of them show up just once. The ten most abundant clones make up under 4% of the sample.

The data were obtained in a study of blood T cell repertoires in COVID-19 (dated by TCRdb to 2018 to 2020). Study-wide context: Collaborator samples came from the United States, Italy and Spain and covered acute and convalescent phases of COVID-19. The sample metadata nearly always contained a de-identified subject ID, COVID-19 status, age in years and sex. Where available, HLA class I and class II types were taken from metadata supplied by the sample provider and were not determined by assay-based typing. Deeply sampled blood TCRbeta repertoires from subjects exposed to, actively infected with, or recovered from COVID-19 were included in the dataset. A freely available public database, intended as a resource for researchers studying the immune response to SARS-CoV-2, is where the repertoires were released. The prospective study material was composed of cDNA or gDNA derived from T cells, B-cell-depleted T cells, or PBMCs. The samples were drawn from the first 160 participants of the ongoing ImmuneRACE study and from some 1,300 subjects provided by 6 global collaborators.

Results and caveats for the whole study, not just this receptor: The amount of clinical and demographic metadata varied by source and participant and was provided uncurated.

Sequences MNHEY (CDR1) and SVGAGI (CDR2) are obtained from the germline V gene. Including cysteine and phenylalanine, the CDR3 has 15 amino acids. Only the CDR3 region is kept as DNA, spanning 45 bases read in frame from base 1. Trimmed from V: 6 bases; trimmed from J: 4 bases; junction bases lacking a gene match: 7. Sequenced input: peripheral blood. This TCR derives from a woman in her 30s with COVID-19, enrolled during active disease. Rearrangement joined TRBV6-5 to TRBJ1-5, and 9 bases in between align with TRBD1. The nucleotide sequence is TGTGCCAGCAGCCTAGACAGGGGGGTTAATCAGCCCCAGCATTTT. Translated, this is CASSLDRGVNQPQHF.